Following are 21 T cell receptor beta chains from one sample sequenced in a study of technical replicates of blood from a few donors. Generated by immunoSEQ multiplex PCR, the TCRdb table keeps only in-frame clones and is missing some. This table has under 100,000 clones, almost 96% appearing once. Sequencing was performed on T cells isolated from PBMCs. These receptors were obtained from a human donor in good health.

This chain uses TRBV7-9 with TRBJ2-3, with D maybe TRBD1 (6 bases). V was cut by 0 bases and J by 3 bases, with 13 bases left in between. The CDR3 has 16 residues. Germline V gene sequence: CDR1 SEHNR, CDR2 FQNEAQ (reference sequence). The CDR3 region has the DNA TGTGCCAGCAGCTTAGCGAGAACAGGGCGGACAGATACGCAGTATTTT. Its protein product is CASSLARTGRTDTQYF.

This chain links TRBV7-9 with TRBJ2-7; a possible D gene is TRBD1 (7 bases). V was shortened by 0 bases and J by 6 bases, with 15 bases between the two germline ends. The CDR3 consists of 15 residues. Germline V gene data show CDR1 as SEHNR and CDR2 as FQNEAQ (reference sequence). The CDR3 sequence is CASSLAEGASTEQYF. For the CDR3, the DNA is TGTGCCAGCAGCTTAGCGGAGGGGGCGTCGACCGAGCAGTACTTC.

This chain joins TRBV27 and TRBJ2-3; D gene ambiguous. From germline, CDR1 is MNHEY and CDR2 SMNVEV (reference sequence). V lost 6 bases and J 4 bases, leaving 14 bases between the germline ends. The CDR3 extends over 14 amino acids. Written as DNA, the CDR3 is TGTGCCAGCAGCTCCCTCGTTTTTGCAGATACGCAGTATTTT. It encodes CASSSLVFADTQYF.

The chain combines TRBV7-9 with TRBJ2-4; weak D call: TRBD2 (7 bases). Trimming removed 5 bases from V and 0 bases from J, with 17 bases in between. The germline gives CDR1 SEHNR, CDR2 FQNEAQ (reference sequence). The length of the CDR3 is 17 residues. The CDR3 sequence is CASSQRGGDLAKNIQYF. The CDR3 DNA reads as TGTGCCAGCAGCCAGAGGGGGGGGGACCTAGCCAAAAACATTCAGTACTTC.

This clone is a singleton in its sample. The CDR3: CASSIAGAYNEQFF. DNA of the CDR3: TGTGCCAGCAGCATAGCGGGAGCCTACAATGAGCAGTTCTTC. The rearrangement joins TRBV27 to TRBJ2-1; 9 bases align to TRBD2. This CDR3 region has 14 residues. Unmatched junction bases numbered 2, after V lost 6 bases and J lost 2 bases. CDR1 and CDR2 (germline): MNHEY, SMNVEV (reference sequence).

Here the CDR3 reads CATSRQGDTGELFF. As DNA, the CDR3 is TGTGCCACCAGCAGACAGGGGGACACCGGGGAGCTGTTTTTT. J is TRBJ2-2 and V is TRBV15; 7 bases agree with TRBD1. The CDR3 length is 14 residues. Germline assignment: CDR1 LNHNV and CDR2 YYDKDF (reference sequence). Unmatched junction bases numbered 0, after V lost 2 bases and J lost 3 bases.

The chain links TRBV2 to TRBJ2-3; TRBD1 is a possible D gene (6 bases). Trimming shortened V by 8 bases and J by 2 bases, and 14 bases separated the two germline ends. Germline V gene data show CDR1 as SNHLY and CDR2 as FYNNEI. CDR3 length: 14 amino acids. The CDR3 is CASAKGGFTDTQYF. The DNA of the CDR3 is TGTGCCAGCGCCAAAGGGGGTTTCACAGATACGCAGTATTTT. Drawing the rest from reference TRBV2 and TRBJ2-3, the complete variable domain is EPEVTQTPSHQVTQMGQEVILRCVPISNHLYFYWYRQILGQKVEFLVSFYNNEISEKSEIFDDQFSVERPDGSNFTLKIRSTKLEDSAMYFCASAKGGFTDTQYFGPGTRLTVL.

J is TRBJ2-5 and V is TRBV10-3; 9 positions agree with TRBD1. CDR3 length: 14 residues. Germline-derived CDR1 and CDR2 are ENHRY and SYGVKD. The J segment lost 1 base and the V segment lost 3 bases, leaving 0 bases of the junction unmatched. The CDR3 here is CAISEQGAQETQYF. The CDR3, as DNA: TGTGCCATCAGTGAACAGGGGGCCCAAGAGACCCAGTACTTC.

The rearrangement joins TRBV11-2 to TRBJ1-2, with D perhaps TRBD1 (5 bases). CDR3 length equals 14 residues. CDR1 is SGHAT, CDR2 FQNNGV, per germline. V lost 2 bases and J lost 5, with 12 bases in between. This CDR3 is CASSLSPGSYGYTF. CDR3 nucleotides: TGTGCCAGCAGCTTATCTCCAGGGTCATATGGCTACACCTTC.

This clone was picked up one time. The genes are TRBV7-9 and TRBJ2-7; 12 positions match TRBD1. Germline trimming cut 5 bases from V and 0 bases from J; bases unmatched to any gene: 8. Germline V gives CDR1 SEHNR, CDR2 FQNEAQ (reference sequence). The CDR3 is 17 amino acids. In DNA form, the CDR3 reads TGTGCCAGCAGCACCGGGACAGGGGGCCTAAGCTCCTACGAGCAGTACTTC. It yields the protein CASSTGTGGLSSYEQYF.

The J gene is TRBJ1-4, the V gene TRBV9; D is undetermined. Germline assignment: CDR1 SGDLS and CDR2 YYNGEE. The CDR3 has 13 residues. The ends were cut back, 0 bases at V and 6 bases at J, with 6 bases in the middle. The CDR3 protein is CASSVAVDEKLFF. The CDR3 bases are TGTGCCAGCAGCGTAGCGGTCGATGAAAAACTGTTTTTT. Variable domain in full (rest from reference TRBV9 and TRBJ1-4): DSGVTQTPKHLITATGQRVTLRCSPRSGDLSVYWYQQSLDQGLQFLIQYYNGEERAKGNILERFSAQQFPDLHSELNLSSLELGDSALYFCASSVAVDEKLFFGSGTQLSVL.

The V call is TRBV5-1, the J call TRBJ1-6; a weak D match, TRBD1 (6 bases). V shed 1 base and J shed 7 bases, with 12 bases lying between them. Germline lookup yields CDR1 SGHRS and CDR2 YFSETQ. This CDR3 is 15 amino acids long. The chain's CDR3 is CASSLLDRTNSPLHF. CDR3 bases: TGCGCCAGCAGCTTGTTAGACAGGACCAATTCACCCCTCCACTTT. Combining the CDR3 with reference TRBV5-1 and TRBJ1-6 gives the whole variable domain KAGVTQTPRYLIKTRGQQVTLSCSPISGHRSVSWYQQTPGQGLQFLFEYFSETQRNKGNFPGRFSGRQFSNSRSEMNVSTLELGDSALYLCASSLLDRTNSPLHFGNGTRLTVT.

The gene calls are TRBV7-9 and TRBJ2-2; D remains unclear. The CDR3 is 15 residues long. V was clipped by 3 bases and J by 1 base, with 9 bases between them. CDR1 is SEHNR and CDR2 is FQNEAQ in the germline V gene (reference sequence). The CDR3 here is CASSFPGLNTGELFF. CDR3 in DNA: TGTGCCAGCAGCTTTCCGGGTTTGAACACCGGGGAGCTGTTTTTT.

The gene calls are TRBV10-2 and TRBJ2-7, with TRBD2 as a possible D gene (6 bases). Per germline, CDR1 WSHSY and CDR2 SAAADI. The CDR3 runs to 13 residues. V shed 8 bases and J shed 3 bases, with 14 bases lying between them. The CDR3 DNA sequence: TGCGCCAGCTGGAGCGGGCCGGGCTACGAGCAGTACTTC. Translating gives CASWSGPGYEQYF.

The chain recombines TRBV19 with TRBJ2-1, with 13 bases fitting TRBD2. Looked up from germline, CDR1 is LNHDA and CDR2 is SQIVND (reference sequence). V trimming: 0 bases; J trimming: 4 bases; junction bases outside the gene matches: 15. The length of the CDR3 is 21 residues. The CDR3 loop reads CASSIDPIGTSGKGEYNEQFF. The CDR3 DNA is TGTGCCAGTAGTATAGATCCCATCGGGACTAGCGGGAAAGGGGAGTACAATGAGCAGTTCTTC.

This clone was counted once. The chain links TRBV5-6 to TRBJ2-7; D perhaps matches TRBD2 (6 bases). Trimming stripped 4 bases from V and 7 bases from J, with 12 bases between. CDR1 is SGHDT, CDR2 YYEEEE, per germline. There are 12 residues in the CDR3. DNA of the CDR3: TGTGCCAGCAGCATTGGGGGGACGGAGCAGTACTTC. The encoded protein is CASSIGGTEQYF. Using reference TRBV5-6 and TRBJ2-7 for the parts outside the CDR3, the full variable domain is DAGVTQSPTHLIKTRGQQVTLRCSPKSGHDTVSWYQQALGQGPQFIFQYYEEEERQRGNFPDRFSGHQFPNYSSELNVNALLLGDSALYLCASSIGGTEQYFGPGTRLTVT.

The rearrangement links TRBV10-3 to TRBJ2-1; 12 bases are shared with TRBD2. This CDR3 has 17 amino acids. Trimming removed 8 bases from V and 8 bases from J; junction bases left unmatched: 16. Germline V gene sequence: CDR1 ENHRY, CDR2 SYGVKD. The CDR3 loop is CAIRLRASGGARDEQFF. CDR3 nucleotide sequence: TGTGCCATCCGCCTGAGGGCTAGCGGGGGGGCCAGGGATGAGCAGTTCTTC.

The V gene is TRBV4-1, the J gene TRBJ2-7, with TRBD1 matching over 9 bases. With V trimmed by 2 bases and J by 2 bases, 16 bases remained unmatched. Germline CDR1 is MGHRA and CDR2 is YSYEKL. The CDR3 spans 19 residues. Written as DNA, the CDR3 is TGCGCCAGCAGCCAAACCCCGGGACAGGGTCCCAAACTCACCTACGAGCAGTACTTC. It yields the protein CASSQTPGQGPKLTYEQYF.

This chain joins TRBV4-2 and TRBJ1-1, with TRBD1 identical over 8 bases. V gave up 2 bases and J gave up 1 base; unmatched junction bases: 3. CDR1 and CDR2 (germline): LGHNA, YNFKEQ. The length of the CDR3 is 15 residues. CDR3 amino acids: CASSQPTGANTEAFF. The CDR3 coding sequence is TGTGCCAGCAGCCAACCGACAGGGGCGAACACTGAAGCTTTCTTT.

The chain combines TRBV5-1 with TRBJ1-1; 10 nucleotides line up with TRBD1. CDR3 length: 15 residues. The germline V gene encodes CDR1 SGHRS and CDR2 YFSETQ. V dropped 4 bases and J dropped 3; count of bases not matched to a gene: 6. The DNA of the CDR3 is TGCGCCAGCAGCGCCGACAGGGGGCCCGACACTGAAGCTTTCTTT. The encoded protein is CASSADRGPDTEAFF.

This chain uses TRBV6-1 with TRBJ1-1; D is possibly TRBD1 (5 bases). The CDR3 is 16 amino acids. The V gene's germline CDR1 is MNHNS and CDR2 SASEGT. V gave up 4 bases and J gave up 10 bases, with 25 bases separating them. The CDR3 loop is CASSGLTAPTAGGAFF. DNA for the CDR3: TGTGCCAGCAGTGGCCTGACAGCACCGACAGCTGGTGGAGCTTTCTTT.